Following are 20 T cell receptor beta chains from one sample sequenced in a study of blood T cell repertoires in COVID-19. Method: immunoSEQ multiplex PCR; TCRdb's copy keeps in-frame clones and lacks some. The data hold about 88,000 clones, with approximately 92% observed a single time. Input material: peripheral blood. These receptors were obtained from a woman at least 80 years old with active COVID-19.

V gene TRBV28 combines with J gene TRBJ2-3; 10 positions match TRBD1. This CDR3 is built from 15 residues. With 4 bases clipped from V and 5 bases from J, the junction kept 6 bases outside the gene matches. The germline V gene has CDR1 MDHEN and CDR2 SYDVKM. CDR3: CASSSDRGRKDTQYF. CDR3 coding DNA: TGTGCCAGCAGTTCCGACAGGGGGCGCAAAGATACGCAGTATTTT.

The rearrangement joins TRBV3-1 (or the pseudogene TRBV3-2) to TRBJ2-2; 8 bases align to TRBD1. This CDR3 contains 16 residues. Germline V CDR1 and CDR2: LGHDT, YNNKEL (reference sequence). V was clipped by 3 bases and J by 1 base; unmatched bases: 4. CDR3 in amino acids: CASSQDRVGNTGELFF. DNA of the CDR3: TGTGCCAGCAGCCAGGACAGGGTAGGGAACACCGGGGAGCTGTTTTTT.

The CDR3: CASSWAGGIDGYTF. Written as DNA, the CDR3 is TGTGCCAGCAGCTGGGCCGGGGGAATCGATGGCTACACCTTC. This chain uses TRBV5-6 with TRBJ1-2; possible D gene TRBD1, 5 bases. V lost 3 bases to trimming and J lost 6 bases, with 15 bases between them. CDR1 is SGHDT, CDR2 YYEEEE, per germline. This CDR3 is built from 14 residues. The whole variable domain, filled in from reference TRBV5-6 and TRBJ1-2, reads DAGVTQSPTHLIKTRGQQVTLRCSPKSGHDTVSWYQQALGQGPQFIFQYYEEEERQRGNFPDRFSGHQFPNYSSELNVNALLLGDSALYLCASSWAGGIDGYTFGSGTRLTVV.

The rearrangement joins TRBV10-3 to TRBJ1-4; 10 nucleotides match TRBD1. The CDR3 extends over 14 amino acids. The V segment lost 3 bases and the J segment 6 bases; nucleotides outside the gene matches: 1. CDR1 and CDR2 from the germline V gene are ENHRY and SYGVKD. The CDR3 sequence is CAISDGTGDEKLFF. The CDR3, as DNA: TGTGCCATCAGTGATGGGACAGGGGATGAAAAACTGTTTTTT.

The rearrangement links TRBV6-6 to TRBJ1-3, with TRBD1 matching 8 bases. The ends lost 10 bases at V and 0 bases at J; junction bases unmatched: 5. The CDR3 is 14 residues long. Germline CDR1 is MNHNY and CDR2 is SVGAGI (reference sequence). CDR3 sequence (DNA): TGTGCCACCGTACAGGGGGACTCTGGAAACACCATATATTTT. This encodes CATVQGDSGNTIYF.

This sequence joins TRBV7-8 and TRBJ1-5; D not certain. CDR3 length: 16 amino acids. Trimming pared 5 bases from V and 3 bases from J, leaving 17 bases between. Per germline, CDR1 SGHVS and CDR2 FQNEAQ. CDR3 in amino acids: CASSPGRRSPNQPQHF. In DNA, the CDR3 is TGTGCCAGCAGCCCTGGTAGGAGGAGCCCCAATCAGCCCCAGCATTTT.

The genes are TRBV7-2 and TRBJ2-1, with a tentative D call TRBD1 (6 bases). Germline assignment: CDR1 SGHTA and CDR2 FQGNSA. The CDR3 runs to 15 residues. V was shortened by 6 bases and J by 6 bases, with 18 bases between the two germline ends. The CDR3 loop is CASRTDRLGLNEQFF. Written as DNA, the CDR3 is TGTGCCAGCAGAACGGACAGATTGGGGCTCAATGAGCAGTTCTTC.

The chain carries TRBV2 and TRBJ2-1; D might be TRBD1 (8 bases). This CDR3 spans 16 amino acids. Trimming stripped 9 bases from V and 6 bases from J, with 24 bases between. Germline-derived CDR1 and CDR2 are SNHLY and FYNNEI. For the CDR3, the DNA is TGTGCCAGTAGAAGGGGGGGGACAGGAGCCTCCAATGAGCAGTTCTTC. Translating it yields CASRRGGTGASNEQFF.

The chain joins TRBV6-4 to TRBJ1-1; TRBD1 matches 9 bases. Germline CDR1 and CDR2: MRHNA and SNTAGT. The trim removed 2 bases at V and 1 base at J, leaving 8 bases unmatched. The CDR3 consists of 17 residues. CDR3 sequence reads: CASSDLPPGQGNTEAFF. The CDR3 coding sequence is TGTGCCAGCAGTGACCTGCCTCCGGGACAGGGGAACACTGAAGCTTTCTTT.

The chain is built from TRBV30 and TRBJ2-7; 8 positions agree with TRBD1. Per the germline V gene, CDR1 is GTSNPN and CDR2 is SVGIG (reference sequence). The ends lost 4 bases at V and 3 bases at J; junction bases unmatched: 8. The CDR3 contains 14 residues. The DNA of the CDR3 is TGTGCCTGGACTGACGGACAGGGTCGCTACGAGCAGTACTTC. It codes for CAWTDGQGRYEQYF. Supplemented by reference TRBV30 and TRBJ2-7, the full variable domain reads SQTIHQWPATLVQPVGSPLSLECTVEGTSNPNLYWYRQAAGRGLQLLFYSVGIGQISSEVPQNLSASRPQDRQFILSSKKLLLSDSGFYLCAWTDGQGRYEQYFGPGTRLTVT.

V and J are TRBV10-3 and TRBJ1-1; 11 bases match TRBD1. With V trimmed by 11 bases and J by 4 bases, 3 bases remained unmatched. Germline V CDR1 and CDR2: ENHRY, SYGVKD. The CDR3 runs to 12 residues. CDR3 sequence: CAVGTGGTEAFF. The CDR3 nucleotides are TGTGCCGTCGGGACAGGGGGCACTGAAGCTTTCTTT.

J is TRBJ2-5 and V is TRBV11-2; D unresolved. V lost 5 bases and J lost 5, with 6 bases in between. Germline V CDR1 and CDR2: SGHAT, FQNNGV. The length of the CDR3 is 11 residues. CDR3 protein: CASSLSETQYF. CDR3 nucleotides: TGTGCCAGCAGCCTCTCGGAGACCCAGTACTTC.

The J gene is TRBJ2-1, the V gene TRBV11-1, with 11 bases lining up with TRBD2. Germline V gene data show CDR1 as SGHAT and CDR2 as FQDESV (reference sequence). There are 16 residues in the CDR3. Unmatched junction bases numbered 9, after V lost 2 bases and J lost 9 bases. CDR3 protein: CASSLLAGGSGFEQFF. The CDR3 DNA reads TGTGCCAGCAGCTTACTAGCGGGAGGTTCAGGGTTTGAGCAGTTCTTC.

The rearrangement links TRBV5-1 to TRBJ2-3; 7 positions match TRBD2. Germline values: CDR1 SGHRS, CDR2 YFSETQ. The CDR3 is 14 residues long. Trimming removed 7 bases from V and 4 bases from J; junction bases left unmatched: 9. In nucleotides, the CDR3 is TGCGCCAGCGGGGTAGCGGGTTGGTCAGATACGCAGTATTTT. Translation: CASGVAGWSDTQYF.

The chain joins TRBV19 to TRBJ2-3; TRBD2 agrees at 13 bases. This CDR3 contains 15 residues. In germline, CDR1 is LNHDA, CDR2 SQIVND (reference sequence). V lost 1 base, J lost 5 bases, and 0 bases stayed unmatched. The chain's CDR3 is CASSIGTSGRDTQYF. CDR3 coding DNA: TGTGCCAGTAGTATAGGGACTAGCGGGAGAGATACGCAGTATTTT. The entire variable domain, with the rest obtained from reference TRBV19 and TRBJ2-3, is as follows: DGGITQSPKYLFRKEGQNVTLSCEQNLNHDAMYWYRQDPGQGLRLIYYSQIVNDFQKGDIAEGYSVSREKKESFPLTVTSAQKNPTAFYLCASSIGTSGRDTQYFGPGTRLTVL.

Only one count was recorded for this clone. The genes are TRBV5-5 and TRBJ1-4; maybe TRBD1 (5 bases). Trimming removed 9 bases at V and 4 bases at J, with 22 bases between. The CDR3 runs 16 residues. Germline V gene sequence: CDR1 SGHKS, CDR2 YYEKEE (reference sequence). The CDR3 bases are TGTGCCACCGCGGGGGGTGGGTTCAACCTTAATGAAAAACTGTTTTTT. Protein: CATAGGGFNLNEKLFF. Variable domain in full (rest from reference TRBV5-5 and TRBJ1-4): DAGVTQSPTHLIKTRGQQVTLRCSPISGHKSVSWYQQVLGQGPQFIFQYYEKEERGRGNFPDRFSARQFPNYSSELNVNALLLGDSALYLCATAGGGFNLNEKLFFGSGTQLSVL.

This clone has a single count. CDR3 loop: CASTAAGLGNTEAFF. The CDR3 DNA follows: TGTGCCAGCACAGCAGCGGGGCTCGGGAACACTGAAGCTTTCTTT. V gene TRBV28 combines with J gene TRBJ1-1; a possible D gene is TRBD1 (5 bases). With 7 bases removed from V and 1 base from J, the gap between germline ends came to 16 bases. Germline lookup yields CDR1 MDHEN and CDR2 SYDVKM. The CDR3 runs 15 residues. The full variable domain, completed using reference TRBV28 and TRBJ1-1, is DVKVTQSSRYLVKRTGEKVFLECVQDMDHENMFWYRQDPGLGLRLIYFSYDVKMKEKGDIPEGYSVSREKKERFSLILESASTNQTSMYLCASTAAGLGNTEAFFGQGTRLTVV.

The chain uses TRBV19 and TRBJ2-5; a possible D gene is TRBD2 (6 bases). The CDR3 is 17 residues long. Germline assignment: CDR1 LNHDA and CDR2 SQIVND (reference sequence). V lost 5 bases to trimming and J lost 0 bases, with 19 bases between them. This CDR3 is CASSQTGDSAYQETQYF. DNA for the CDR3: TGTGCCAGTAGTCAAACGGGGGACTCCGCGTACCAAGAGACCCAGTACTTC.

The V call is TRBV3-1 (or the pseudogene TRBV3-2), the J call TRBJ2-7; TRBD2 matches at 14 bases. The trim removed 5 bases at V and 4 bases at J, leaving 7 bases unmatched. Germline assignment: CDR1 LGHDT and CDR2 YNNKEL (reference sequence). CDR3 size: 16 residues. The CDR3 nucleotides are TGTGCCAGCAGCGCGGGACTAGCGGGGGCGGGGTACGAGCAGTACTTC. Protein: CASSAGLAGAGYEQYF.

The rearrangement uses TRBV5-1 and TRBJ2-1, with D perhaps TRBD2 (6 bases). Trimming took off 0 bases at V and 3 bases at J, with 10 bases between the two ends. CDR1 is SGHRS and CDR2 is YFSETQ in the germline V gene. The CDR3 spans 15 residues. CDR3 sequence reads: CASSLAIGSYNEQFF. The CDR3 DNA is TGCGCCAGCAGCTTGGCTATCGGGAGCTACAATGAGCAGTTCTTC.